This TCR beta chain is from a study of control samples from healthy donors and cancer patients (dated by TCRdb to about 2020). As concerns this clone: Its antigen is still unknown. No base quality information exists; no much larger clone differs at one position.

To prepare the library, the immunoSEQ multiplex PCR assay was applied. Held by TCRdb, this immuneACCESS table contains in-frame sequences only and omits some clones. Under half of the omission traces to an unresolved V gene where checked; the cause of the rest is unknown. The sample table holds around 130,000 clones, of which 80% to 90% were seen once. About two fifths of the sample lies in the top ten. The cysteine opens and the phenylalanine closes a CDR3 of 13 amino acids. This entry keeps only the CDR3 DNA: 39 bases, framed from base 1. V trim: 3 bases; J trim: 5 bases; unmatched bases: 3. The germline V gene encodes CDR1 SGHKS and CDR2 YYEKEE (reference sequence).

The receptor was derived from a man aged 50-59 years in good health. The chain is made from TRBV5-5 and TRBJ2-5; 8 junctional bases match TRBD2. What was sequenced was blood. The CDR3 reads as follows: CASSSGGTETQYF. In nucleotides, the sequence is TGTGCCAGCAGCTCGGGGGGGACGGAGACCCAGTACTTC.